Listed here are 21 T cell receptor beta chains from one sample, sequenced in a study of blood T cells in healthy people across ages. It was with a sample-barcoded 5' primer and a J-beta primer mix that a second PCR of roughly 7 to 12 cycles was run. TCRdb called the 5' RACE reads again in MiXCR, with one record for every CDR3 protein. The repertoire holds over 1.5 million distinct CDR3 sequences, with roughly 50% as singletons. Sequences were obtained from blood. All receptors come from a woman aged 40 to 50 in good health.

V gene TRBV28 combines with J gene TRBJ1-2; no definite D call. CDR3 length: 15 residues. Germline assignment: CDR1 MDHEN and CDR2 SYDVKM. The V end lost 2 bases, the J end lost 5 bases, and 15 bases lay between the germline ends. The CDR3 is CASSLTPLSRYGYTF. The CDR3 DNA reads as TGTGCCAGCAGTTTAACCCCCCTCAGTCGGTATGGCTACACCTTC.

This chain connects TRBV7-8 to TRBJ2-5; 7 bases agree with TRBD1. The CDR3 sequence is 15 residues long. With 1 base clipped from V and 5 bases from J, the junction kept 7 bases outside the gene matches. Germline loops: CDR1 SGHVS, CDR2 FQNEAQ. Written as DNA, the CDR3 is TGTGCCAGCAGCTTAGAGGAGTACAGGGGTGAGACCCAGTACTTC. It translates to CASSLEEYRGETQYF. The full variable domain, with the rest looked up from reference TRBV7-8 and TRBJ2-5, is GAGVSQSPRYKVAKRGQDVALRCDPISGHVSLFWYQQALGQGPEFLTYFQNEAQLDKSGLPSDRFFAERPEGSVSTLKIQRTQQEDSAVYLCASSLEEYRGETQYFGPGTRLLVL.

The rearrangement links TRBV2 to TRBJ2-3, with a tentative D call TRBD2 (6 bases). Trimming cost V 3 bases and J 3 bases, with 16 bases left between them. Per the germline V gene, CDR1 is SNHLY and CDR2 is FYNNEI. There are 16 residues in the CDR3. CDR3 sequence (DNA): TGTGCCAGCAGTGATAGGGATCGGGACTTTACAGATACGCAGTATTTT. This sequence encodes CASSDRDRDFTDTQYF.

This chain connects TRBV4-3 to TRBJ2-5; D is possibly TRBD1 or TRBD2 (5 bases each). The end of the DNA is better explained by TRBJ2-7, so the J call may be wrong. CDR1 and CDR2 (germline): LGHNA, YSLEER. The CDR3 runs to 13 residues. For the CDR3, the DNA is TGCGCCAGCAGCCAAGATTCGGGGACCGAGCAGTACTTC. Translating it yields CASSQDSGTEQYF.

This rearrangement joins TRBV7-2 to TRBJ1-1; D may be TRBD1 (5 bases). This CDR3 has 17 amino acids. V was pared by 2 bases and J by 1 base, with 17 bases between. Germline-derived CDR1 and CDR2 are SGHTA and FQGNSA. DNA for the CDR3: TGTGCCAGCAGCTTAAGGGGCCGCCTTCCATCGAACACTGAAGCTTTCTTT. Translating it yields CASSLRGRLPSNTEAFF.

V usage is TRBV11-3 and J usage is TRBJ2-1, with D perhaps matching TRBD2 (5 bases). This CDR3 has 13 amino acids. V was trimmed by 4 bases and J by 8 bases, leaving 12 bases between them. Germline V gene sequence: CDR1 SGHNT, CDR2 YENEEA. Here the CDR3 reads CASSSPGEHEQFF. The CDR3 DNA follows: TGTGCCAGCAGCTCACCCGGGGAGCATGAGCAGTTCTTC. Together with reference TRBV11-3 and TRBJ2-1, the CDR3 gives the full variable domain: EAGVVQSPRYKIIEKKQPVAFWCNPISGHNTLYWYLQNLGQGPELLIRYENEEAVDDSQLPKDRFSAERLKGVDSTLKIQPAELGDSAVYLCASSSPGEHEQFFGPGTRLTVL.

This clonotype was observed a handful of times. The CDR3 sequence: CSARGGFGETQYF. CDR3 in DNA: TGCAGTGCGAGGGGGGGGTTTGGTGAGACCCAGTACTTC. The chain recombines TRBV20-1 with TRBJ2-5; possibly TRBD2 for D (7 bases). The CDR3 length is 13 residues. V was pared by 6 bases and J by 5 bases, with 16 bases between. Germline CDR1 is DFQATT and CDR2 is SNEGSKA (reference sequence).

V gene TRBV6-6 combines with J gene TRBJ1-1, with D tentatively TRBD1 (5 bases). This CDR3 has 17 amino acids. The V gene's germline CDR1 is MNHNY and CDR2 SVGAGI (reference sequence). Between the trimmed V and J ends, which lost 4 bases and 4 bases, there was a span of 22 bases. Here the CDR3 reads CASSLLAPGYQSTEAFF. In DNA, the CDR3 is TGTGCCAGCAGTTTACTTGCCCCAGGGTATCAGAGCACTGAAGCTTTCTTT.

The sample holds a few counts of this clonotype. This chain links TRBV20-1 with TRBJ2-3; unclear D gene. The germline V gene encodes CDR1 DFQATT and CDR2 SNEGSKA (reference sequence). V lost 4 bases to trimming and J lost 2 bases, with 10 bases between them. The CDR3 length is 13 residues. Here the CDR3 reads CSAILPTTDTQYF. In nucleotides, the CDR3 is TGCAGTGCTATCCTACCCACCACAGATACGCAGTATTTT.

This chain connects TRBV3-1 to TRBJ2-7, with 10 bases identical to TRBD1. CDR3 size: 15 residues. V dropped 2 bases and J dropped 3; count of bases not matched to a gene: 4. CDR1 and CDR2 (germline): LGHDT, YNNKEL (reference sequence). The CDR3 protein is CASSQRDRGGYEQYF. The DNA of the CDR3 is TGTGCCAGCAGCCAAAGGGACAGGGGAGGCTACGAGCAGTACTTC.

J is TRBJ2-7 and V is TRBV7-2; D is possibly TRBD1 or TRBD2 (5 bases each). V was trimmed by 5 bases and J by 4 bases, leaving 12 bases between them. Germline V gene data show CDR1 as SGHTA and CDR2 as FQGNSA. The CDR3 sequence is 13 residues long. CDR3 in DNA: TGTGCCAGCAGCGTATTGGGGGTTTACGAGCAGTACTTC. This gives the protein CASSVLGVYEQYF.

This clonotype was picked up a small number of times. This chain connects TRBV4-3 to TRBJ1-2; D uncertain. V shed 0 bases and J shed 4 bases, with 12 bases lying between them. The germline gives CDR1 LGHNA, CDR2 YSLEER. The CDR3 is 15 amino acids. In DNA, the CDR3 is TGCGCCAGCAGCCAAGAGCCGGCCACCCTCTATGGCTACACCTTC. It translates to CASSQEPATLYGYTF.

The rearrangement links TRBV4-3 to TRBJ1-6, with D uncertain. Germline V lookup: CDR1 LGHNA, CDR2 YSLEER. Trimming stripped 2 bases from V and 5 bases from J, with 22 bases between. CDR3 length: 19 residues. The CDR3: CASSQKSSGPEGNNSPLHF. DNA of the CDR3: TGCGCCAGCAGCCAAAAAAGTTCAGGTCCCGAAGGGAATAATTCACCCCTCCACTTT.

This clonotype was seen a handful of times. V and J are TRBV10-3 and TRBJ1-2, with D perhaps matching TRBD1 (6 bases). The CDR3 totals 14 residues. With 8 bases removed from V and 3 bases from J, the gap between germline ends came to 16 bases. The germline gives CDR1 ENHRY, CDR2 SYGVKD. The CDR3 region is CAIASTGWDYGYTF. The CDR3 DNA reads TGTGCCATCGCCTCTACAGGGTGGGACTATGGCTACACCTTC.

This clonotype was seen more than once but under ten times. The chain employs TRBV6-6 and TRBJ1-5; D call uncertain. CDR1 and CDR2 (germline): MNHNY, SVGAGI (reference sequence). V was cut by 2 bases and J by 5 bases, with 4 bases left in between. The length of the CDR3 is 12 residues. CDR3 coding DNA: TGTGCCAGCAGTTACGAGGATCAGCCCCAGCATTTT. This sequence encodes CASSYEDQPQHF.

The chain links TRBV5-4 to TRBJ2-7, with D uncertain. V lost 6 bases to trimming and J lost 6 bases, with 16 bases between them. Per the germline V gene, CDR1 is SGHNT and CDR2 is YYREEE (reference sequence). This CDR3 is 13 amino acids long. The CDR3 coding sequence is TGTGCCAGCACCCCAGGAGCCCAAGCCGAGCAGTACTTC. This translates into CASTPGAQAEQYF.

The rearrangement links TRBV7-2 to TRBJ2-3; D ambiguous. This CDR3 has 11 amino acids. Trimming cost V 3 bases and J 10 bases, with 8 bases left between them. Germline V gene sequence: CDR1 SGHTA, CDR2 FQGNSA. CDR3 amino acids: CASSLPQAQYF. CDR3 in DNA: TGTGCCAGCAGCTTGCCACAAGCGCAGTATTTT.

The gene calls are TRBV3-1 and TRBJ2-5; the D is unclear. Germline-derived CDR1 and CDR2 are LGHDT and YNNKEL (reference sequence). Trimming took 1 base from V and 5 from J, leaving 20 bases between them. CDR3 length: 17 residues. The CDR3 DNA is TGTGCCAGCAGCCAAGTGGTCGGGCAGTCAGGAAGGGAGACCCAGTACTTC. It is translated as CASSQVVGQSGRETQYF.

The rearrangement joins TRBV5-6 to TRBJ1-6; no definite D call. The CDR3 has 13 residues. V lost 0 bases, J lost 8 bases, and 6 bases lay in between. The V gene's germline CDR1 is SGHDT and CDR2 YYEEEE. The CDR3 sequence is CASSLGRDSPLHF. The CDR3 coding sequence is TGTGCCAGCAGCTTGGGAAGGGATTCACCCCTCCACTTT.

This clonotype has more than one count but fewer than ten. The chain carries TRBV7-2 and TRBJ2-3; tentatively, D is TRBD1 or TRBD2 (5 bases each). This CDR3 region has 17 residues. Germline values: CDR1 SGHTA, CDR2 FQGNSA. Between the trimmed V and J ends, which lost 0 bases and 1 base, there was a span of 14 bases. This CDR3 reads CASSLAGTGLGTDTQYF. CDR3 nucleotide sequence: TGTGCCAGCAGCTTAGCGGGGACGGGCTTAGGCACAGATACGCAGTATTTT.

The chain carries TRBV18 and TRBJ2-3, with 9 bases that match TRBD1. CDR1 is KGHSH and CDR2 is LQKENI in the germline V gene. CDR3 size: 16 residues. Trimming took 0 bases from V and 6 from J; bases not matched to a gene: 7. Here the CDR3 reads CASSPPGTGIGDTQYF. CDR3 nucleotides: TGTGCCAGCTCACCACCCGGGACAGGGATTGGGGATACGCAGTATTTT.